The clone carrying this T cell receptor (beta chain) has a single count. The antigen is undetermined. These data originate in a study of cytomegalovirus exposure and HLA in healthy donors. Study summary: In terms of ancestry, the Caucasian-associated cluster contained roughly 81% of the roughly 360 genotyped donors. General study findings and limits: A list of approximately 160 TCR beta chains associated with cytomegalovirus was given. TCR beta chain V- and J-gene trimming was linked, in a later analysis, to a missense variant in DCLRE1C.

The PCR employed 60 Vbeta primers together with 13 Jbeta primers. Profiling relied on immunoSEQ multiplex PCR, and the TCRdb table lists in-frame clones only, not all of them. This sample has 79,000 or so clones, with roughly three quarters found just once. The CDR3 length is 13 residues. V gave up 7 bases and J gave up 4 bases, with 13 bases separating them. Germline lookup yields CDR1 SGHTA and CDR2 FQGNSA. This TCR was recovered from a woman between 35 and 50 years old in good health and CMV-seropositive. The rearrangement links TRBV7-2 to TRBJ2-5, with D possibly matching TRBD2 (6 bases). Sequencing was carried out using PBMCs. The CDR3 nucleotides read TGTGCCAGCACCGGGGGAAGGGGAGAGACCCAGTACTTC. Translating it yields CASTGGRGETQYF.